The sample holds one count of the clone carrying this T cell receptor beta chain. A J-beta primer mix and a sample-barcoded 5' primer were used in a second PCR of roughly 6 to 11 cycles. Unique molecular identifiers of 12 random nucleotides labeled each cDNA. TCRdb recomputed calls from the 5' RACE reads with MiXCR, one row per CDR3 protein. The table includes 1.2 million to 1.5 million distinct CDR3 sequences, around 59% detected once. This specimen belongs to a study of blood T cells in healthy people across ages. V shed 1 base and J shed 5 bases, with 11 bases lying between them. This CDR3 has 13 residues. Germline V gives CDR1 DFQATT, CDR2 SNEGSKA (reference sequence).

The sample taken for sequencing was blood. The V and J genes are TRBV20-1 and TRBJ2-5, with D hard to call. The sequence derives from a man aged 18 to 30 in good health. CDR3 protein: CSARALPWETQYF. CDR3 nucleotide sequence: TGCAGTGCTAGAGCGCTCCCTTGGGAGACCCAGTACTTC.